A selection of T cell receptor beta chains follows, all from one sample in a study of beta chain features in type 1 diabetes. Data came from immunoSEQ multiplex PCR; TCRdb stores just in-frame clones and leaves some out. The sample holds roughly 260,000 clones, around 21% seen once. Sequencing used naive CD4+ T cells from blood. These TCRs come from a middle-aged woman with type 1 diabetes. Each CDR3 is given with its conserved first and last residue. Fields, in order: V gene, D gene, clone size, J gene, CDR3 protein, CDR3 DNA. D genes are given only for firm matches. Size values are once, few and many counts, or a class for expanded clones, and some rows have none.

>TRBV29-1|TRBD1|-|TRBJ2-7
CSVEDRGSSRYYEQYF
TGCAGCGTTGAGGACAGGGGGAGTAGCCGATACTACGAGCAGTACTTC
>TRBV2|TRBD1|-|TRBJ1-1
CASEAPGQQNTEAFF
TGTGCCAGCGAAGCCCCGGGACAGCAGAACACTGAAGCTTTCTTT
>TRBV20-1|-|few|TRBJ1-1
CRATENTEAFF
TGCAGGGCGACAGAGAACACTGAAGCTTTCTTT
>TRBV19|-|-|TRBJ2-1
CASSIDLRGNEQFF
TGTGCCAGTAGTATAGATCTTAGGGGGAATGAGCAGTTCTTC
>TRBV9|-|few|TRBJ1-6
CASSVESYNSPLHF
TGTGCCAGCAGCGTCGAGTCCTATAATTCACCCCTCCACTTT
>TRBV7-2|TRBD2|few|TRBJ2-5
CASSFWTSEETQYF
TGTGCCAGCAGCTTCTGGACTAGCGAAGAGACCCAGTACTTC
>TRBV7-3|-|-|TRBJ2-1
CASSTGMNNEQFF
TGTGCCAGCAGCACGGGGATGAACAATGAGCAGTTCTTC
>TRBV9|-|few|TRBJ2-1
CASSVGGLNEQFF
TGTGCCAGCAGCGTAGGCGGACTCAATGAGCAGTTCTTC
>TRBV5-4|TRBD1|-|TRBJ1-1
CASSLDRGETEAFF
TGTGCCAGCAGCTTGGACAGGGGAGAGACTGAAGCTTTCTTT
>TRBV9|-|once|TRBJ1-2
CASSVQSQGDGYTF
TGTGCCAGCAGCGTACAATCCCAAGGGGATGGCTACACCTTC
>TRBV5-1|-|few|TRBJ1-4
CASSSQGIREKLFF
TGCGCCAGCAGCTCCCAGGGGATTCGTGAAAAACTGTTTTTT
>TRBV7-9|TRBD1|-|TRBJ2-5
CASSLSGTGRVTQYF
TGTGCCAGCAGCTTATCCGGGACAGGGAGGGTGACCCAGTACTTC
>TRBV4-2|-|-|TRBJ2-1
CASSRAGRDSGTNEQFF
TGTGCCAGCAGCCGAGCTGGACGGGACTCGGGGACCAATGAGCAGTTCTTC
>TRBV10-3|-|few|TRBJ2-3
CAIGGSTDTQYF
TGTGCCATCGGGGGGAGCACAGATACGCAGTATTTT
>TRBV4-3|-|-|TRBJ2-1
CASSQGPHNEQFF
TGCGCCAGCAGCCAGGGGCCCCACAATGAGCAGTTCTTC
>TRBV4-1|TRBD1|-|TRBJ2-5
CASSPGAGGVETQYF
TGCGCCAGCAGCCCGGGGGCAGGGGGCGTTGAGACCCAGTACTTC
>TRBV29-1|TRBD1|few|TRBJ2-2
CSANRDSLGTGELFF
TGCAGCGCCAACCGGGACAGCTTAGGGACCGGGGAGCTGTTTTTT
>TRBV9|TRBD2|-|TRBJ2-2
CASSAPGLGPTGELFF
TGTGCCAGCAGCGCCCCGGGACTAGGACCGACCGGGGAGCTGTTTTTT
>TRBV29-1|-|few|TRBJ2-7
CSVGSGSYEQYF
TGCAGCGTTGGCAGCGGTTCCTACGAGCAGTACTTC
>TRBV5-6|-|-|TRBJ2-2
CASRLTIGAGELFF
TGTGCCAGCAGATTAACCATAGGGGCCGGGGAGCTGTTTTTT
>TRBV27|-|few|TRBJ2-1
CASSLSGESYNEQFF
TGTGCCAGCAGTTTATCAGGGGAATCCTACAATGAGCAGTTCTTC
>TRBV9|-|few|TRBJ1-1
CASSVAGGTNTEAFF
TGTGCCAGCAGCGTAGCGGGGGGCACGAACACTGAAGCTTTCTTT
>TRBV29-1|-|few|TRBJ2-7
CSVQDTEQYF
TGCAGCGTACAGGATACCGAGCAGTACTTC
>TRBV29-1|TRBD2|-|TRBJ2-3
CSVTGTSGSSSTDTQYF
TGCAGCGTCACTGGGACTAGCGGGAGCTCCAGCACAGATACGCAGTATTTT
>TRBV18|-|-|TRBJ1-1
CASSPGGDTEAFF
TGTGCCAGCTCACCAGGAGGGGACACTGAAGCTTTCTTT
>TRBV9|-|few|TRBJ2-7
CASSVGIAAGISSYEQYF
TGTGCCAGCAGCGTAGGAATAGCTGCCGGGATTAGCTCCTACGAGCAGTACTTC
>TRBV10-3|-|-|TRBJ2-2
CATLQWEAAAGELFF
TGTGCCACCCTCCAGTGGGAGGCCGCGGCCGGGGAGCTGTTTTTT
>TRBV9|TRBD1|-|TRBJ1-5
CASSVGAQGGQPQHF
TGTGCCAGCAGCGTAGGGGCACAGGGGGGGCAGCCCCAGCATTTT